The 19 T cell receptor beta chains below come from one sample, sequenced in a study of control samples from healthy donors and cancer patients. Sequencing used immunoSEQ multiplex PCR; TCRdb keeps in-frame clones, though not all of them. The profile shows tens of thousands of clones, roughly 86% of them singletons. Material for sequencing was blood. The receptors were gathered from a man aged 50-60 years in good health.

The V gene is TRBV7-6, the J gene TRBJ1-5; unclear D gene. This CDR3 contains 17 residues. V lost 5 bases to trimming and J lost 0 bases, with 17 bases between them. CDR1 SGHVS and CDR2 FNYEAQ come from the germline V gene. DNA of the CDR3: TGTGCCAGCAGCCCCATTAGGGTGGGTTATAGCAATCAGCCCCAGCATTTT. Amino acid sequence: CASSPIRVGYSNQPQHF.

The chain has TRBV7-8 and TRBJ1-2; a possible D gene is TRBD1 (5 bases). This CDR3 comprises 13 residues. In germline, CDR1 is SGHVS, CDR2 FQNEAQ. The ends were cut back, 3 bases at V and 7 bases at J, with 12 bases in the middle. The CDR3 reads CASSFSREGGYTF. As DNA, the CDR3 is TGTGCCAGCAGCTTCAGCAGGGAAGGTGGCTACACCTTC.

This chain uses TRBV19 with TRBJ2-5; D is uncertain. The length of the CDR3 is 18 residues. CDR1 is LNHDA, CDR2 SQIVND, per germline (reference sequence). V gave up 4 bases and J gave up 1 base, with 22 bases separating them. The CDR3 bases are TGTGCCAGTAGTAAACCTCACTTAACTTTCTTCGGCCAAGAGACCCAGTACTTC. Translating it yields CASSKPHLTFFGQETQYF.

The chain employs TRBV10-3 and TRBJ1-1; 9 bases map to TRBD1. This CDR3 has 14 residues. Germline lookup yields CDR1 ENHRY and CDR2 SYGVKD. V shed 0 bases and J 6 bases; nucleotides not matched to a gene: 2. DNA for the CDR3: TGTGCCATCAGTGAGTCCGGGACAGGGTCTGAAGCTTTCTTT. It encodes CAISESGTGSEAFF.

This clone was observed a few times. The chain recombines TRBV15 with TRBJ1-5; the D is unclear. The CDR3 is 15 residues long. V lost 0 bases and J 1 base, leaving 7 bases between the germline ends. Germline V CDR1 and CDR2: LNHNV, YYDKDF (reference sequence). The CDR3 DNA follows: TGTGCCACCAGCAGAGATCTTTTGAGCAATCAGCCCCAGCATTTT. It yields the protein CATSRDLLSNQPQHF. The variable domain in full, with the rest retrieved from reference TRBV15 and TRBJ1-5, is DAMVIQNPRYQVTQFGKPVTLSCSQTLNHNVMYWYQQKSSQAPKLLFHYYDKDFNNEADTPDNFQSRRPNTSFCFLDIRSPGLGDTAMYLCATSRDLLSNQPQHFGDGTRLSIL.

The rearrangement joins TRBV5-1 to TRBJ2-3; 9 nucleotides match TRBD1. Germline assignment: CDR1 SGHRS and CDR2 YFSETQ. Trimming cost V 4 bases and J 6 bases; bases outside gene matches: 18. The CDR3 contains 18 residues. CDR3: CASSIDRGFDFRADTQYF. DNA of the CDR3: TGCGCCAGCAGCATCGACAGGGGGTTTGATTTTCGGGCGGATACGCAGTATTTT. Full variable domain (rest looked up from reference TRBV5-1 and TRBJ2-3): KAGVTQTPRYLIKTRGQQVTLSCSPISGHRSVSWYQQTPGQGLQFLFEYFSETQRNKGNFPGRFSGRQFSNSRSEMNVSTLELGDSALYLCASSIDRGFDFRADTQYFGPGTRLTVL.

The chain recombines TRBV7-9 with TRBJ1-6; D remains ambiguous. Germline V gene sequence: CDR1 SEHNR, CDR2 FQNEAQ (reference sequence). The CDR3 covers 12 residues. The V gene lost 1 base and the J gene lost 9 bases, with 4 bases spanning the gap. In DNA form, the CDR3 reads TGTGCCAGCAGCTTAGTAGGTTCACCCCTCCACTTT. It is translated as CASSLVGSPLHF.

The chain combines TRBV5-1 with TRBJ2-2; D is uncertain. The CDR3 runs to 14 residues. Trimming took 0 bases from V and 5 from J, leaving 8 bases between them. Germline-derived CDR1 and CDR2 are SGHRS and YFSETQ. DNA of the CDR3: TGCGCCAGCAGCTTGGCCCAGTCAACCGGGGAGCTGTTTTTT. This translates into CASSLAQSTGELFF.

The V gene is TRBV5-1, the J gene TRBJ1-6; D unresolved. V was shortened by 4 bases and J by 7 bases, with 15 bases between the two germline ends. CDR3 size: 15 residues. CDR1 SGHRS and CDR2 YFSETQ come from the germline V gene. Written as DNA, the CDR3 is TGCGCCAGCAGCCCTTTCGAGTTTCCCAATTCACCCCTCCACTTT. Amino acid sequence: CASSPFEFPNSPLHF.

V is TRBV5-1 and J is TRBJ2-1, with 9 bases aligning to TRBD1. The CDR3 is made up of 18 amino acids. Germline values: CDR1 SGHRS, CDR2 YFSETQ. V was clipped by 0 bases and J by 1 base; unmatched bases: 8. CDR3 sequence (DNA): TGCGCCAGCAGCTTGGTACGGACAGGGGTTTGGTCCTACAATGAGCAGTTCTTC. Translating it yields CASSLVRTGVWSYNEQFF.

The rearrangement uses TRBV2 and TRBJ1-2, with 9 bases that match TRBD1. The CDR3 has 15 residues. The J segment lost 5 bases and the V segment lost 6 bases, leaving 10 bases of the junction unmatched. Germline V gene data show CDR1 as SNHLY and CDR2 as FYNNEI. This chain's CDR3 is CASRLPGQGGYGYTF. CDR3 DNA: TGTGCCAGCAGACTTCCGGGACAGGGTGGGTATGGCTACACCTTC. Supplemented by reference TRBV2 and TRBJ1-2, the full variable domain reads EPEVTQTPSHQVTQMGQEVILRCVPISNHLYFYWYRQILGQKVEFLVSFYNNEISEKSEIFDDQFSVERPDGSNFTLKIRSTKLEDSAMYFCASRLPGQGGYGYTFGSGTRLTVV.

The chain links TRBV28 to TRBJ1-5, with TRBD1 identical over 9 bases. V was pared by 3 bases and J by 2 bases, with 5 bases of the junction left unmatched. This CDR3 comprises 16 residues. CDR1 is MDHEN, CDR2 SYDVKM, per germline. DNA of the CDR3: TGTGCCAGCAGTTTGAGTTGGACAGGGGGCAATCAGCCCCAGCATTTT. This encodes CASSLSWTGGNQPQHF.

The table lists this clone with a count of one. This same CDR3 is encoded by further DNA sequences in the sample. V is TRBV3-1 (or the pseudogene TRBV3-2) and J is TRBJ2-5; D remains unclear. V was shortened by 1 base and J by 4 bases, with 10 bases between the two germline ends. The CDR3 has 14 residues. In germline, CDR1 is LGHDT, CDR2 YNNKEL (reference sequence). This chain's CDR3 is CASSQGGAGETQYF. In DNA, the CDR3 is TGTGCCAGCAGCCAAGGTGGCGCAGGAGAGACCCAGTACTTC.

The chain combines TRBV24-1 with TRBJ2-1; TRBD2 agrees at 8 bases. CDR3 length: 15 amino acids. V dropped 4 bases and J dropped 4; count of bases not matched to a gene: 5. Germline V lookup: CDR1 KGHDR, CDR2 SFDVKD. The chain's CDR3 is CATSDTSGLYNEQFF. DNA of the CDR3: TGTGCCACCAGTGACACTAGCGGACTATACAATGAGCAGTTCTTC.

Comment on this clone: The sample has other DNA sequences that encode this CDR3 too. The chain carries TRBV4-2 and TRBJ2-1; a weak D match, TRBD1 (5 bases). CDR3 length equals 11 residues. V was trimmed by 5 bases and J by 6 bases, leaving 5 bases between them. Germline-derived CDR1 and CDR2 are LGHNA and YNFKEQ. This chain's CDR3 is CASSRGNEQFF. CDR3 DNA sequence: TGTGCCAGCAGCAGGGGCAATGAGCAGTTCTTC.

The CDR3 DNA reads as TGTGCCAGCAGTTCGCCAGGGACCGGAAACACCATATATTTT. Its translation: CASSSPGTGNTIYF. The chain couples TRBV28 to TRBJ1-3; a possible D gene is TRBD1 (5 bases). Per the germline V gene, CDR1 is MDHEN and CDR2 is SYDVKM. The V end was cut by 4 bases, the J end by 4 bases, with 11 bases between. The CDR3 is 14 amino acids.

The CDR3 coding sequence is TGCGCCAGCAGCTCGACTGGTGGGGGCTATGGCTACACCTTC. Its translation is CASSSTGGGYGYTF. This rearrangement joins TRBV5-1 to TRBJ1-2; weak D call: TRBD1 (5 bases). Trimming removed 3 bases from V and 4 bases from J, with 13 bases in between. CDR1 and CDR2 (germline): SGHRS, YFSETQ. There are 14 residues in the CDR3.

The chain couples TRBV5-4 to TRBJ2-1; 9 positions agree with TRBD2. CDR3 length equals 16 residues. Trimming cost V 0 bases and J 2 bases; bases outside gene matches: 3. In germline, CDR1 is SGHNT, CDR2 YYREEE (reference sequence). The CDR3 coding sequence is TGTGCCAGCAGCTTGGGCGGGAGGGCCACCTACAATGAGCAGTTCTTC. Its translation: CASSLGGRATYNEQFF.

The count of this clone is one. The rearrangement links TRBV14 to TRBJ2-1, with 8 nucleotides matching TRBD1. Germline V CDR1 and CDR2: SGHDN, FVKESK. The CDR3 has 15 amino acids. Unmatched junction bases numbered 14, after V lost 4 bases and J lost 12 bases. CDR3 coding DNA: TGTGCCAGCAGCCCCCTGGGGGAGACAGGGGCGCCGCAGTTCTTC. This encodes CASSPLGETGAPQFF.